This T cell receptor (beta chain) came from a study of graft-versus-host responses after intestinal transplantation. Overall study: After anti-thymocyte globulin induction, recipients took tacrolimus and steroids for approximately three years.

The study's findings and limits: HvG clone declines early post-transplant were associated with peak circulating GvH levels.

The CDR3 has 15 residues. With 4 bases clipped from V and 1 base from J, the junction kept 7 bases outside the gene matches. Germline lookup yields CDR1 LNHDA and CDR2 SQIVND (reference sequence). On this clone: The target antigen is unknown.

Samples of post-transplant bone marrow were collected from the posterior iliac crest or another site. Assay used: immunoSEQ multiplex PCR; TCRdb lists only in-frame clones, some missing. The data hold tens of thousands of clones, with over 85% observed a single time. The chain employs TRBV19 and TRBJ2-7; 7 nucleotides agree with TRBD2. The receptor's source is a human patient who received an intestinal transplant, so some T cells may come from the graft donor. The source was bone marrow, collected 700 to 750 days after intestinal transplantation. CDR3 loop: CASSSRASGSYEQYF. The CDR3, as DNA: TGTGCCAGTAGTAGCAGGGCTAGCGGATCCTACGAGCAGTACTTC.